This TCR beta chain was recorded in a study of naive and memory T cell subsets. For blood and skin samples, reverse transcription used TCR alpha and beta constant primers. Each CDR3 protein gets one entry after TCRdb re-called the 5' RACE reads with MiXCR. The repertoire holds more than 25,000 distinct CDR3 sequences, with roughly 25% as singletons. Adult healthy volunteers gave 2.5 ml peripheral blood for whole-blood RNA. This CDR3 spans 15 amino acids. V was clipped by 5 bases and J by 5 bases; unmatched bases: 7. Per germline, CDR1 SGHTA and CDR2 FQGNSA. This clonotype was counted at least ten times.

The source of this sequence is a female donor in good health. The chain couples TRBV7-2 to TRBJ2-1; TRBD2 matches at 9 bases. DNA for the CDR3: TGTGCCAGCAGCCTGAGCGGGGGGACCCACAATGAGCAGTTCTTC. Translated, it gives CASSLSGGTHNEQFF.